Included here is one TCR beta chain sequence, with context. Its antigen is undetermined. TCRdb's table, derived via immunoSEQ multiplex PCR, lists solely in-frame clones and lacks some. The table shows roughly 100,000 clones, with 60% to 85% occurring only once. This specimen belongs to a study of Ad26.COV2.S vaccination and SARS-CoV-2 variants. Study-level findings and limits: In vaccinated individuals, spike-specific CD8+ and CD4+ T cell responses reportedly displayed substantial breadth.

Sequenced material: peripheral blood, taken after recovery from COVID-19. This sequence originates from a human donor who had recovered from COVID-19.

This chain's CDR3 is CASSLRQGYEKLFF. As DNA, the CDR3 is TGTGCCAGCAGCTTGCGGCAGGGGTATGAAAAACTGTTTTTT. The chain employs TRBV5-6 and TRBJ1-4; D is perhaps TRBD1 (6 bases). Trimming left V 1 base short and J 6 bases short, with 10 bases between. The CDR3 totals 14 residues. Germline-derived CDR1 and CDR2 are SGHDT and YYEEEE.